The next 31 T cell receptor beta chains were all read from a single sample in a study of blood T cell repertoires in COVID-19. The table came from immunoSEQ multiplex PCR; TCRdb's copy has only in-frame clones and leaves some out. The sample lists 150,000 to 200,000 clones, roughly 86% occurring once. The sample taken for sequencing was peripheral blood. These receptors all stem from a man aged 18-30 years with acute or convalescent COVID-19.

V and J are TRBV7-9 and TRBJ2-1; TRBD1 agrees at 9 bases. The V gene end was trimmed by 4 bases and the J gene end by 3 bases; junction bases not matched to a gene: 7. The CDR3 has 16 amino acids. Germline V lookup: CDR1 SEHNR, CDR2 FQNEAQ (reference sequence). CDR3 loop: CASSSKQGANYNEQFF. CDR3 nucleotides: TGTGCCAGCAGCTCAAAACAGGGGGCGAACTACAATGAGCAGTTCTTC.

This clone was recorded once. The chain links TRBV9 to TRBJ2-3; 7 nucleotides match TRBD2. Looked up from germline, CDR1 is SGDLS and CDR2 is YYNGEE. The CDR3 has 16 amino acids. V was pared by 0 bases and J by 0 bases, with 4 bases of the junction left unmatched. In nucleotides, the CDR3 is TGTGCCAGCAGCGTAGGTCTAGCGGTAAGCACAGATACGCAGTATTTT. As protein: CASSVGLAVSTDTQYF.

The rearrangement uses TRBV19 and TRBJ2-4; 8 bases agree with TRBD2. After removal of 5 bases from V and 0 bases from J, the junction contained 9 bases not matched to a gene. The CDR3 has 17 amino acids. Germline CDR1 LNHDA, CDR2 SQIVND (reference sequence). The CDR3 DNA follows: TGTGCCAGTAGTCTCACGCTTAGCGGGGTAGCCAAAAACATTCAGTACTTC. This encodes CASSLTLSGVAKNIQYF.

The chain links TRBV20-1 to TRBJ1-2; D might be TRBD1 (6 bases). Between the trimmed V and J ends, which lost 3 bases and 4 bases, there was a span of 9 bases. The CDR3 loop spans 12 amino acids. Germline CDR1 is DFQATT and CDR2 is SNEGSKA (reference sequence). CDR3 amino acids: CSASRGSYGYTF. Here the CDR3 DNA reads TGCAGTGCTAGTAGGGGGAGCTATGGCTACACCTTC.

J is TRBJ2-1 and V is TRBV10-3; 9 nucleotides match TRBD1. From germline, CDR1 is ENHRY and CDR2 SYGVKD. This CDR3 is 17 amino acids long. The J segment lost 7 bases and the V segment lost 0 bases, leaving 10 bases of the junction unmatched. For the CDR3, the DNA is TGTGCCATCAGTGAGTCGCTCTCGGACAGGGGATGGAATGAGCAGTTCTTC. Amino acids: CAISESLSDRGWNEQFF.

CDR3: CASSDDRETGEQFF. As DNA, the CDR3 is TGTGCCAGCAGTGACGACAGGGAAACGGGTGAGCAGTTCTTC. The chain links TRBV6-4 to TRBJ2-1; 7 nucleotides match TRBD1. This CDR3 contains 14 residues. J lost 9 bases, V lost 2 bases, and 7 bases had no gene match. Germline assignment: CDR1 MRHNA and CDR2 SNTAGT.

DNA of the CDR3: TGTGCCTGGGACACAGGGGGTAGTAGCTACACCTTC. Its translation is CAWDTGGSSYTF. The genes are TRBV30 and TRBJ1-2, with 8 bases identical to TRBD1. Germline V gives CDR1 GTSNPN, CDR2 SVGIG (reference sequence). V lost 5 bases to trimming and J lost 9 bases; unmatched junction nucleotides: 8. The CDR3 length is 12 residues.

This clone has only one observation. The genes are TRBV7-9 and TRBJ1-5; D not resolved. The CDR3 has 13 residues. The germline V and J ends were trimmed by 5 bases and 11 bases, with 16 bases remaining between them. Germline values: CDR1 SEHNR, CDR2 FQNEAQ (reference sequence). CDR3 residues: CASSKLPDSSQHF. The DNA of the CDR3 is TGTGCCAGCAGCAAACTCCCGGACTCATCCCAGCATTTT.

The chain employs TRBV13 and TRBJ2-7, with no clear D. Trimming pared 0 bases from V and 3 bases from J, leaving 15 bases between. This CDR3 has 16 residues. Germline lookup yields CDR1 PRHDT and CDR2 FYEKMQ (reference sequence). CDR3 sequence: CASSLGLGARIYEQYV. The DNA for the CDR3 is TGTGCCAGCAGCTTAGGCCTTGGTGCCAGGATCTACGAGCAGTACGTC.

The J gene is TRBJ2-3, the V gene TRBV19; 7 bases match TRBD1. The junction had 9 bases not matched to a gene; V was cut back by 5 bases and J by 7 bases. The CDR3 runs to 14 residues. Germline values: CDR1 LNHDA, CDR2 SQIVND (reference sequence). CDR3 protein: CASSPWDRGNTQYF. DNA for the CDR3: TGTGCCAGTAGTCCATGGGACAGAGGGAATACGCAGTATTTT.

V and J are TRBV5-4 and TRBJ1-1; TRBD1 agrees at 7 bases. Germline values: CDR1 SGHNT, CDR2 YYREEE (reference sequence). After removal of 4 bases from V and 1 base from J, the junction contained 4 bases not matched to a gene. The CDR3 totals 14 residues. CDR3 region: CASSTTGANTEAFF. CDR3 DNA sequence: TGTGCCAGCAGCACAACAGGGGCGAACACTGAAGCTTTCTTT.

This clone appeared a single time. The genes are TRBV5-4 and TRBJ1-1; 7 nucleotides agree with TRBD1. Unmatched junction bases numbered 0, after V lost 3 bases and J lost 4 bases. Germline V lookup: CDR1 SGHNT, CDR2 YYREEE (reference sequence). CDR3 length: 12 residues. CDR3: CASSSGGTEAFF. CDR3 in DNA: TGTGCCAGCAGCTCAGGGGGCACTGAAGCTTTCTTT.

The gene calls are TRBV5-6 and TRBJ2-7; 13 bases fit TRBD2. Germline CDR1 and CDR2: SGHDT and YYEEEE. V shed 5 bases and J 0 bases; nucleotides not matched to a gene: 2. This CDR3 is built from 15 residues. The CDR3 DNA is TGTGCCAGCAGTACTAGCGGGGGGGCCTCCTACGAGCAGTACGTC. It encodes CASSTSGGASYEQYV.

The J gene is TRBJ2-7, the V gene TRBV3-1 (or the pseudogene TRBV3-2), with TRBD1 identical over 7 bases. Per germline, CDR1 LGHDT and CDR2 YNNKEL (reference sequence). Trimming removed 4 bases from V and 6 bases from J; junction bases left unmatched: 6. The CDR3 contains 13 residues. CDR3 nucleotide sequence: TGTGCCAGCAGCCGAGACAGGGTCCGCGAGCAGTACTTC. Its translation is CASSRDRVREQYF.

A single count supports this clone. This sequence joins TRBV7-8 and TRBJ2-7; no definite D call. Germline V CDR1 and CDR2: SGHVS, FQNEAQ. With 4 bases removed from V and 4 bases from J, the gap between germline ends came to 5 bases. The CDR3 extends over 11 amino acids. CDR3 DNA: TGTGCCAGCAGCTCCCGTTACGAGCAGTACTTC. Translating gives CASSSRYEQYF.

This chain connects TRBV28 to TRBJ2-7, with a weak D call TRBD1 (5 bases). CDR3 length equals 14 residues. Germline V gives CDR1 MDHEN, CDR2 SYDVKM. V lost 1 base and J 3 bases, leaving 10 bases between the germline ends. The CDR3 here is CASSLYRSVYEQYV. For the CDR3, the DNA is TGTGCCAGCAGTTTATACAGGTCCGTCTACGAGCAGTACGTC.

The J gene is TRBJ2-1, the V gene TRBV9; D might be TRBD1 (6 bases). V was cut by 0 bases and J by 4 bases, with 14 bases left in between. Germline lookup yields CDR1 SGDLS and CDR2 YYNGEE. This CDR3 is 16 amino acids long. The CDR3, as DNA: TGTGCCAGCAGCGTAGTGGGGGCTACCGTTTACAATGAGCAGTTCTTC. It encodes CASSVVGATVYNEQFF.

V usage is TRBV7-9 and J usage is TRBJ1-5; D is unresolved. Trimming shortened V by 0 bases and J by 0 bases, and 9 bases separated the two germline ends. This CDR3 spans 16 amino acids. Per the germline V gene, CDR1 is SEHNR and CDR2 is FQNEAQ (reference sequence). The CDR3 coding sequence is TGTGCCAGCAGCTTAGCTACGGACTATAGCAATCAGCCCCAGCATTTT. Protein: CASSLATDYSNQPQHF.

This clone has a handful of counts. The rearrangement joins TRBV14 to TRBJ2-6; tentatively, D is TRBD2 (5 bases). The CDR3 is made up of 16 amino acids. Trimming took 1 base from V and 0 from J, leaving 7 bases between them. Germline CDR1 is SGHDN and CDR2 is FVKESK. CDR3 DNA sequence: TGTGCCAGCAGCCAAGGAGGGTACTCTGGGGCCAACGTCCTGACTTTC. Translated: CASSQGGYSGANVLTF.

The V and J genes are TRBV3-1 (or the pseudogene TRBV3-2) and TRBJ1-5, with a weak D call TRBD1 (6 bases). Germline CDR1 and CDR2: LGHDT and YNNKEL (reference sequence). This CDR3 has 16 amino acids. V lost 4 bases, J lost 2 bases, and 15 bases lay in between. The CDR3 here is CASSPSTGGGNQPQHF. CDR3 nucleotides: TGTGCCAGCAGCCCATCGACAGGTGGAGGCAATCAGCCCCAGCATTTT.

The CDR3 protein is CASSRFQGADTGELFF. The CDR3 region has the DNA TGTGCCAGCTCACGCTTCCAGGGGGCGGACACCGGGGAGCTGTTTTTT. The V call is TRBV18, the J call TRBJ2-2, with 8 bases matching TRBD1. The CDR3 is 16 amino acids. Germline trimming cut 4 bases from V and 3 bases from J; bases unmatched to any gene: 7. Looked up from germline, CDR1 is KGHSH and CDR2 is LQKENI.

For this clone: This same CDR3 is encoded by further DNA sequences in the sample. The J gene is TRBJ1-1, the V gene TRBV7-9; no definite D call. This CDR3 comprises 13 residues. Trimming shortened V by 1 base and J by 8 bases, and 11 bases separated the two germline ends. Looked up from germline, CDR1 is SEHNR and CDR2 is FQNEAQ (reference sequence). This CDR3 reads CASSLVTGTEAFF. The CDR3 DNA is TGTGCCAGCAGCTTAGTCACGGGTACCGAAGCTTTCTTT.

This clone was detected only a few times. A read error may produce the germline difference seen at one junction end. The V gene is TRBV20-1, the J gene TRBJ1-6; no clear D. Per the germline V gene, CDR1 is DFQATT and CDR2 is SNEGSKA (reference sequence). There are 15 residues in the CDR3. Here the CDR3 DNA reads TGCAGCGCTAGTCACTCCAAACCTTATAATTCACCCCTCCACTTT. Amino acid sequence: CSASHSKPYNSPLHF.

The CDR3 spells CASRRTGGRETQYF. CDR3 bases: TGTGCCAGTAGGCGCACAGGGGGCCGGGAGACCCAGTACTTC. The rearrangement uses TRBV19 and TRBJ2-5; 9 bases are shared with TRBD1. Germline V gene sequence: CDR1 LNHDA, CDR2 SQIVND (reference sequence). The J segment lost 5 bases and the V segment lost 6 bases, leaving 7 bases of the junction unmatched. The CDR3 runs to 14 residues.

The rearrangement uses TRBV7-7 and TRBJ2-5; 9 bases are a match to TRBD2. This CDR3 has 15 residues. Germline V CDR1 and CDR2: SSHAT, FNYEAQ (reference sequence). J was trimmed by 5 bases and V by 3 bases; bases with no gene match: 7. CDR3 DNA sequence: TGTGCCAGCAGCTTGGGGCTAGCGGGGACCGAGACCCAGTACTTC. It is translated as CASSLGLAGTETQYF.

For the CDR3, the DNA is TGTGCCAGCAGCTTGGAACAGGGGCATGGCTACACCTTC. Translation gives CASSLEQGHGYTF. The genes are TRBV5-6 and TRBJ1-2; 7 bases map to TRBD1. The V gene end was trimmed by 0 bases and the J gene end by 6 bases; junction bases not matched to a gene: 2. CDR1 and CDR2 (germline): SGHDT, YYEEEE. The CDR3 extends over 13 amino acids.

The chain links TRBV24-1 to TRBJ2-5; D unclear. The CDR3 runs to 17 residues. Germline CDR1 and CDR2: KGHDR and SFDVKD. Trimming cost V 2 bases and J 1 base, with 16 bases left between them. The CDR3 is CATSDSESPFLQETQYF. In DNA form, the CDR3 reads TGTGCCACCAGTGATTCTGAGTCCCCGTTCCTCCAAGAGACCCAGTACTTC.

V usage is TRBV29-1 and J usage is TRBJ2-7; D call uncertain. The CDR3 consists of 14 residues. The germline V gene has CDR1 SQVTM and CDR2 ANQGSEA. The ends were cut back, 6 bases at V and 2 bases at J, with 17 bases in the middle. CDR3 loop: CSVATTILAYEQYF. The DNA for the CDR3 is TGCAGCGTCGCCACCACTATCCTCGCCTACGAGCAGTACTTC.

The chain joins TRBV3-1 (or the pseudogene TRBV3-2) to TRBJ1-3, with D unresolved. Per germline, CDR1 LGHDT and CDR2 YNNKEL (reference sequence). Trimming cost V 2 bases and J 4 bases, with 3 bases left between them. CDR3 size: 12 residues. DNA of the CDR3: TGTGCCAGCAGCCAACAGGGAAACACCATATATTTT. As protein: CASSQQGNTIYF.

This chain links TRBV29-1 with TRBJ2-5; D uncertain. The CDR3 runs 13 residues. Germline loops: CDR1 SQVTM, CDR2 ANQGSEA. V lost 8 bases to trimming and J lost 2 bases, with 15 bases between them. The CDR3 DNA reads as TGCAGCCAACGCCTGCAGAATCAAGAGACCCAGTACTTC. The encoded protein is CSQRLQNQETQYF.

J is TRBJ1-6 and V is TRBV7-9; D gene unclear. CDR3 length equals 14 residues. Trimming took 5 bases from V and 10 from J, leaving 15 bases between them. Germline lookup yields CDR1 SEHNR and CDR2 FQNEAQ (reference sequence). The CDR3 coding sequence is TGTGCCAGCAGCCCCCCCGTCCCGGGATCACCCCTCCACTTT. As protein: CASSPPVPGSPLHF.